The 11 T cell receptor beta chains listed next were all sequenced from one sample in a study of blood T cell repertoires in COVID-19. Sequenced by immunoSEQ multiplex PCR; TCRdb stores in-frame clones only, minus some. The table records fewer than 250,000 clones, 85% to 90% of them present only once. Sequencing was performed on PBMCs or T cells enriched from blood (not recorded which). These TCRs come from a man aged 50-59 years who had been exposed to COVID-19.

The rearrangement links TRBV18 to TRBJ1-5, with 9 bases identical to TRBD1. CDR1 is KGHSH, CDR2 LQKENI, per germline. The CDR3 is 16 residues long. After removal of 5 bases from V and 0 bases from J, the junction contained 5 bases not matched to a gene. The CDR3 protein is CASSSEQGASNQPQHF. The CDR3 nucleotides read TGTGCCAGCTCATCAGAACAGGGGGCTAGCAATCAGCCCCAGCATTTT. Full variable domain (rest looked up from reference TRBV18 and TRBJ1-5): NAGVMQNPRHLVRRRGQEARLRCSPMKGHSHVYWYRQLPEEGLKFMVYLQKENIIDESGMPKERFSAEFPKEGPSILRIQQVVRGDSAAYFCASSSEQGASNQPQHFGDGTRLSIL.

The chain links TRBV19 to TRBJ1-5, with D perhaps TRBD1 (5 bases). CDR1 and CDR2 (germline): LNHDA, SQIVND (reference sequence). The length of the CDR3 is 15 residues. Trimming took 7 bases from V and 4 from J, leaving 17 bases between them. The CDR3 sequence: CASKDRGGLNQPQHF. The CDR3 DNA reads TGTGCCAGTAAAGATCGGGGGGGACTAAATCAGCCCCAGCATTTT.

This chain links TRBV6-4 with TRBJ1-1; the D is unclear. Looked up from germline, CDR1 is MRHNA and CDR2 is SNTAGT. The CDR3 length is 13 residues. Trimming took off 6 bases at V and 4 bases at J, with 12 bases between the two ends. In DNA, the CDR3 is TGTGCCAGCAGCATAGAAGAAAGCACTGAAGCTTTCTTT. Translation gives CASSIEESTEAFF.

The J gene is TRBJ1-4, the V gene TRBV11-3, with 7 bases aligning to TRBD1. V was clipped by 5 bases and J by 4 bases; unmatched bases: 10. This CDR3 contains 16 residues. Germline-derived CDR1 and CDR2 are SGHNT and YENEEA. CDR3: CASSIRTGVLNEKLFF. The CDR3 region has the DNA TGTGCCAGCAGCATCCGCACAGGGGTCCTTAATGAAAAACTGTTTTTT.

This clone was counted a single time. The CDR3 is CASSPLPLTGGSPLHF. The DNA of the CDR3 is TGCGCCAGCAGCCCCCTTCCCCTGACCGGCGGCTCACCCCTCCACTTT. The rearrangement links TRBV5-1 to TRBJ1-6; D is ambiguous. V gave up 4 bases and J gave up 10 bases, with 21 bases separating them. The CDR3 loop spans 16 amino acids. Germline CDR1 reads SGHRS; CDR2 reads YFSETQ.

The V and J genes are TRBV19 and TRBJ1-1, with a tentative D call TRBD1 (5 bases). This CDR3 comprises 13 residues. Germline V gene data show CDR1 as LNHDA and CDR2 as SQIVND (reference sequence). The V end lost 7 bases, the J end lost 4 bases, and 13 bases lay between the germline ends. The CDR3 sequence: CASTGRVGTEAFF. CDR3 coding DNA: TGTGCCAGTACCGGCAGGGTGGGCACTGAAGCTTTCTTT.

Regarding this clone: Other DNA sequences in the same sample also yield this CDR3. This chain joins TRBV28 and TRBJ1-3; D is unresolved. CDR3 length equals 14 residues. Looked up from germline, CDR1 is MDHEN and CDR2 is SYDVKM. V dropped 6 bases and J dropped 0 bases, with 9 bases sitting between them. The CDR3 DNA is TGTGCCAGCAGCCCTACGGGCTCTGGAAACACCATATATTTT. This gives the protein CASSPTGSGNTIYF.

The J gene is TRBJ2-5, the V gene TRBV18, with D hard to call. This CDR3 has 14 amino acids. From germline, CDR1 is KGHSH and CDR2 LQKENI. With 0 bases removed from V and 1 base from J, the gap between germline ends came to 6 bases. DNA of the CDR3: TGTGCCAGCTCACCACCGAGGTTCCAAGAGACCCAGTACTTC. Translated, it gives CASSPPRFQETQYF. Full variable domain (remainder filled in from reference TRBV18 and TRBJ2-5): NAGVMQNPRHLVRRRGQEARLRCSPMKGHSHVYWYRQLPEEGLKFMVYLQKENIIDESGMPKERFSAEFPKEGPSILRIQQVVRGDSAAYFCASSPPRFQETQYFGPGTRLLVL.

The count of this clone is one. The chain couples TRBV5-1 to TRBJ2-3; a weak D match, TRBD2 (6 bases). CDR1 and CDR2 (germline): SGHRS, YFSETQ. Trimming cost V 0 bases and J 4 bases, with 12 bases left between them. The CDR3 spans 15 residues. CDR3 bases: TGCGCCAGCAGCTTGGGGGGAAGCGGGCCAGATACGCAGTATTTT. Its translation: CASSLGGSGPDTQYF.

The chain couples TRBV5-6 to TRBJ1-1; 7 bases align to TRBD1. The trim removed 4 bases at V and 1 base at J, leaving 4 bases unmatched. Germline V gene data show CDR1 as SGHDT and CDR2 as YYEEEE. The CDR3 has 14 amino acids. The chain's CDR3 is CASSPWTGNTEAFF. The DNA for the CDR3 is TGTGCCAGCAGCCCTTGGACAGGGAACACTGAAGCTTTCTTT.

This clone was seen once. The rearrangement uses TRBV11-3 and TRBJ2-3, with D possibly TRBD2 on 5 matching bases. The V gene's germline CDR1 is SGHNT and CDR2 YENEEA. V was pared by 0 bases and J by 2 bases, with 6 bases between. This CDR3 region has 14 residues. CDR3 in amino acids: CASSLDGNTDTQYF. CDR3 bases: TGTGCCAGCAGCTTAGACGGGAACACAGATACGCAGTATTTT.